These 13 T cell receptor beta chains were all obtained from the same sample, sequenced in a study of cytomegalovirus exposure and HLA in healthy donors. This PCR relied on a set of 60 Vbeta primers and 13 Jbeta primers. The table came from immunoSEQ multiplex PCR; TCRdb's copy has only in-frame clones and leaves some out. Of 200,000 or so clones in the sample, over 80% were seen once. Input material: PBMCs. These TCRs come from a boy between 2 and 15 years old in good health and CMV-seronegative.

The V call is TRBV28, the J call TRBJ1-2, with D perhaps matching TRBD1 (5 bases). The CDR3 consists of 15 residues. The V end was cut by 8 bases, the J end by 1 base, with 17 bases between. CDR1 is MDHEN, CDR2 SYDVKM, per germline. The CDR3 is CASAPRQLYNYGYTF. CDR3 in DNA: TGTGCCAGCGCACCCAGACAGCTCTATAACTATGGCTACACCTTC.

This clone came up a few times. CDR3 in amino acids: CASSETPEAHEQFF. Here the CDR3 DNA reads TGTGCCAGCAGTGAGACTCCCGAGGCCCATGAGCAGTTCTTC. The V gene is TRBV6-4, the J gene TRBJ2-1; D unresolved. CDR1 is MRHNA, CDR2 SNTAGT, per germline. V dropped 3 bases and J dropped 8 bases, with 14 bases sitting between them. This CDR3 has 14 amino acids.

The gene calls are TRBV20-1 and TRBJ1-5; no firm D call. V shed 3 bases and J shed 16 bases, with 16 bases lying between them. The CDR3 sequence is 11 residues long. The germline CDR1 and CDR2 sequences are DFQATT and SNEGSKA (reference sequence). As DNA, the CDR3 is TGCAGTGCTAGTGGGCTCCACCTCCAACATTTT. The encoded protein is CSASGLHLQHF.

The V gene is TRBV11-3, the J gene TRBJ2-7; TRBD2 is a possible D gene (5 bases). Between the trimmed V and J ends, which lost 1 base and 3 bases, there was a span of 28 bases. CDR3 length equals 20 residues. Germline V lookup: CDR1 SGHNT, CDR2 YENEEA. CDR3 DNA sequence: TGTGCCAGCAGCTTAGGCGGGCCAGATGGAGACCGAGAGGTTGGCTACGAGCAGTACTTC. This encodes CASSLGGPDGDREVGYEQYF.

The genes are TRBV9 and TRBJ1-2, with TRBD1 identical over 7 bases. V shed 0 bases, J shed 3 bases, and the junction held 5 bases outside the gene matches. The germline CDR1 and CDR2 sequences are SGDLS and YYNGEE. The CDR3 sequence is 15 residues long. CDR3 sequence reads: CASSVALTGHYGYTF. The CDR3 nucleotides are TGTGCCAGCAGCGTAGCCCTGACAGGGCACTATGGCTACACCTTC.

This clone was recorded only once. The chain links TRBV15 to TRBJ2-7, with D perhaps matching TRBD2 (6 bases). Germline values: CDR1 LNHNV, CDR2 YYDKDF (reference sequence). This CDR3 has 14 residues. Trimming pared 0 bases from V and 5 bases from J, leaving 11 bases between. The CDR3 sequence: CATSRDLGGNEQYF. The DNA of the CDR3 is TGTGCCACCAGCAGAGATCTTGGGGGGAACGAGCAGTACTTC.

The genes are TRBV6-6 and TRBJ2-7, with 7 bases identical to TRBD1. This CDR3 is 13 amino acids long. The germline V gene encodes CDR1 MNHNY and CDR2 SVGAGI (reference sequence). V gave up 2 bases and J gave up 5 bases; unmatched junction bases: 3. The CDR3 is CASSYRDRDEQYF. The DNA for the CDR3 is TGTGCCAGCAGTTACCGAGACAGGGACGAGCAGTACTTC.

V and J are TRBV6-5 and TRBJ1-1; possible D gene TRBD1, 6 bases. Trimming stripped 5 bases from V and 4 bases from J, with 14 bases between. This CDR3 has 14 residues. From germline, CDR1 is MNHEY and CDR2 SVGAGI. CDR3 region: CASSEHLRGTEAFF. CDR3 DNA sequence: TGTGCCAGCAGTGAGCACCTCAGGGGCACTGAAGCTTTCTTT.

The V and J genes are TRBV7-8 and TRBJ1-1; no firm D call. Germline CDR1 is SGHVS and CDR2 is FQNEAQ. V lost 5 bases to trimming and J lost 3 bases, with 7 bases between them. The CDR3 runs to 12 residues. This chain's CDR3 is CASSPGYTEAFF. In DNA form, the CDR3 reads TGTGCCAGCAGCCCGGGGTACACTGAAGCTTTCTTT.

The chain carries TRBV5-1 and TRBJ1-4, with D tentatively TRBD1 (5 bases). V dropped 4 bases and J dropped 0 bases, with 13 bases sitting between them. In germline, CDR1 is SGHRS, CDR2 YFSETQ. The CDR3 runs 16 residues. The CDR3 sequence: CASSVLTVTTNEKLFF. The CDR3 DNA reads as TGCGCCAGCAGCGTCCTGACAGTTACAACTAATGAAAAACTGTTTTTT.

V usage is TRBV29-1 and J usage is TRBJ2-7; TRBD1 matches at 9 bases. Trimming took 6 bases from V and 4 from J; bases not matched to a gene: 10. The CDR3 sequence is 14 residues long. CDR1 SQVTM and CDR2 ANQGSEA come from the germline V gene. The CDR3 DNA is TGCAGCGTCGATCCGGGACAGGGTACTTACGAGCAGTACTTC. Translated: CSVDPGQGTYEQYF.

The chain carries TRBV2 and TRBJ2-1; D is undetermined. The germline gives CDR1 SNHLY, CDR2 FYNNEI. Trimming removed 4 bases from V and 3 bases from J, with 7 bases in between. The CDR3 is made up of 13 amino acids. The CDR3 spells CASSGGRYNEQFF. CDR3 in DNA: TGTGCCAGCAGTGGTGGGCGCTACAATGAGCAGTTCTTC.

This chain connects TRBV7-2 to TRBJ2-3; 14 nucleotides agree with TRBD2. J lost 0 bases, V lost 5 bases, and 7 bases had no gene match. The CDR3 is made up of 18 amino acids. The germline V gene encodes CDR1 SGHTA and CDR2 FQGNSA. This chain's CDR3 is CASSLGLAGGYSTDTQYF. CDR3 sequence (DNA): TGTGCCAGCAGCCTCGGACTAGCGGGAGGATATAGCACAGATACGCAGTATTTT.